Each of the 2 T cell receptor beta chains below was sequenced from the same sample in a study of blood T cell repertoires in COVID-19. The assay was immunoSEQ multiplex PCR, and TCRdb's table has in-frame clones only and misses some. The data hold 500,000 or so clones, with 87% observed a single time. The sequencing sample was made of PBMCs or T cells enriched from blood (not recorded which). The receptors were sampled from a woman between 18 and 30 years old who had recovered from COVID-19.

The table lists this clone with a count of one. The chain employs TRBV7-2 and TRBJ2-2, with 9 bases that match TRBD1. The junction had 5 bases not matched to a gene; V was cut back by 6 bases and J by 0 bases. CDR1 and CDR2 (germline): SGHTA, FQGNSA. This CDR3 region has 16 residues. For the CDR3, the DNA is TGTGCCAGCAGGCCCGGGACAGGGTCGAACACCGGGGAGCTGTTTTTT. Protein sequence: CASRPGTGSNTGELFF.

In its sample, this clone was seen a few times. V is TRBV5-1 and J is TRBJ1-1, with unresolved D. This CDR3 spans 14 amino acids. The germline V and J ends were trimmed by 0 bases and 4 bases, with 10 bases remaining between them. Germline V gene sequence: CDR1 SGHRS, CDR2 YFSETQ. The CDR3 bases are TGCGCCAGCAGCTTGGCCTCGGGAAGCACTGAAGCTTTCTTT. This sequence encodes CASSLASGSTEAFF.